The 27 T cell receptor beta chains below come from one sample, sequenced in a study of T cell responses to AZD1222 COVID-19 vaccine. TCRdb's table, derived via immunoSEQ multiplex PCR, lists solely in-frame clones and lacks some. The profile shows 110,000 to 150,000 clones, roughly nine tenths of them singletons. This specimen was peripheral blood, taken on day 0 of AZD1222 vaccination. These TCRs come from an adult in good health.

This chain uses TRBV7-9 with TRBJ1-1; 8 bases align to TRBD1. In germline, CDR1 is SEHNR, CDR2 FQNEAQ (reference sequence). The CDR3 covers 15 residues. Trimming took 4 bases from V and 5 from J; bases not matched to a gene: 9. In nucleotides, the CDR3 is TGTGCCAGCAGCTCCTCAGGGGGCTGGGGGACTGAAGCTTTCTTT. Residues: CASSSSGGWGTEAFF.

The chain carries TRBV7-8 and TRBJ2-7; D possibly corresponds to TRBD2 (6 bases). Trimming stripped 1 base from V and 1 base from J, with 14 bases between. The CDR3 extends over 16 amino acids. In germline, CDR1 is SGHVS, CDR2 FQNEAQ. CDR3 DNA sequence: TGTGCCAGCAGCTTAGGCCCGGGTCGGGAGTCCTACGAGCAGTACTTC. This gives the protein CASSLGPGRESYEQYF.

The chain carries TRBV6-5 and TRBJ1-5, with D unclear. The CDR3 is made up of 16 amino acids. Trimming left V 0 bases short and J 4 bases short, with 13 bases between. Germline lookup yields CDR1 MNHEY and CDR2 SVGAGI. The DNA of the CDR3 is TGTGCCAGCAGTTACTCGGGAGCACCCGGGAATCAGCCCCAGCATTTT. Translating it yields CASSYSGAPGNQPQHF.

V and J are TRBV6-1 and TRBJ2-5; the D gene is possibly TRBD2 (6 bases). The ends were cut back, 2 bases at V and 5 bases at J, with 9 bases in the middle. The CDR3 loop spans 13 amino acids. Germline CDR1 is MNHNS and CDR2 is SASEGT. CDR3 coding DNA: TGTGCCAGCAGTGAAATGCGGGACGAGACCCAGTACTTC. It encodes CASSEMRDETQYF.

This clone has only one observation. The V call is TRBV5-4, the J call TRBJ2-1, with TRBD2 identical over 8 bases. The V and J ends lost 2 bases and 9 bases, in that order; junction bases with no gene match: 7. The CDR3 is 14 amino acids. Per the germline V gene, CDR1 is SGHNT and CDR2 is YYREEE (reference sequence). The CDR3 sequence is CASSLLAEPSEQFF. CDR3 DNA sequence: TGTGCCAGCAGCTTACTAGCGGAACCCAGTGAGCAGTTCTTC.

The chain combines TRBV14 with TRBJ2-2; D possibly matches TRBD1 or TRBD2 (5 bases each). Germline CDR1 reads SGHDN; CDR2 reads FVKESK. The V gene lost 4 bases and the J gene lost 2 bases, with 11 bases spanning the gap. The CDR3 covers 15 residues. The chain's CDR3 is CASSRSGTNTGELFF. DNA of the CDR3: TGTGCCAGCAGCCGGTCAGGGACCAACACCGGGGAGCTGTTTTTT.

V usage is TRBV4-1 and J usage is TRBJ1-4; 10 nucleotides align to TRBD1. After removal of 5 bases from V and 9 bases from J, the junction contained 9 bases not matched to a gene. The germline CDR1 and CDR2 sequences are MGHRA and YSYEKL. The CDR3 totals 15 residues. The CDR3 loop is CASSSTGQGTKKLFF. DNA of the CDR3: TGCGCCAGCAGCTCCACGGGACAGGGGACTAAAAAACTGTTTTTT.

This rearrangement joins TRBV29-1 to TRBJ1-1; D is uncertain. The CDR3 has 16 amino acids. Between the trimmed V and J ends, which lost 5 bases and 1 base, there was a span of 20 bases. Per germline, CDR1 SQVTM and CDR2 ANQGSEA. The CDR3 sequence: CSVFFPPAWENTEAFF. The DNA for the CDR3 is TGCAGCGTTTTCTTCCCACCTGCCTGGGAGAACACTGAAGCTTTCTTT.

The rearrangement joins TRBV19 to TRBJ1-5, with 12 bases lining up with TRBD1. V dropped 5 bases and J dropped 2; count of bases not matched to a gene: 16. Germline CDR1 and CDR2: LNHDA and SQIVND (reference sequence). CDR3 length: 20 residues. The CDR3 DNA is TGTGCCAGTAGTTCACTATTCGGGACAGGGGGCCGAGACGGCAATCAGCCCCAGCATTTT. It codes for CASSSLFGTGGRDGNQPQHF.

CDR3 DNA: TGTGCCAGCAGCCAAGCGGGGGCTTGGAAGCAGTACTTC. It specifies CASSQAGAWKQYF. The chain combines TRBV3-1 (or the pseudogene TRBV3-2) with TRBJ2-7; D may be TRBD1 or TRBD2 (6 bases each). V was pared by 1 base and J by 8 bases, with 12 bases between. CDR1 and CDR2 from the germline V gene are LGHDT and YNNKEL (reference sequence). The length of the CDR3 is 13 residues.

This chain connects TRBV24-1 to TRBJ2-1; no clear D. CDR3 size: 12 residues. Between the trimmed V and J ends, which lost 7 bases and 0 bases, there was a span of 3 bases. Germline CDR1 reads KGHDR; CDR2 reads SFDVKD. Written as DNA, the CDR3 is TGTGCCACCAGGGACTCCTACAATGAGCAGTTCTTC. Translation gives CATRDSYNEQFF.

The rearrangement uses TRBV1 and TRBJ2-1; the DNA was not compared with TRBD1, the D call given in the table. TRBV1 is designated a pseudogene. This CDR3 has 13 residues. The CDR3 loop reads CTSSPRDREGQFF. The DNA for the CDR3 is TGCACCAGCAGCCCCCGGGACAGGGAGGGGCAGTTCTTC.

The chain links TRBV7-9 to TRBJ2-1; no definite D call. This CDR3 contains 13 residues. V lost 7 bases, J lost 6 bases, and 13 bases lay in between. Germline CDR1 is SEHNR and CDR2 is FQNEAQ (reference sequence). The CDR3 protein is CASTVVWFNEQFF. CDR3 in DNA: TGTGCCAGCACCGTAGTTTGGTTCAATGAGCAGTTCTTC.

The chain carries TRBV6-4 and TRBJ2-2; D remains ambiguous. The germline V gene has CDR1 MRHNA and CDR2 SNTAGT. The V end lost 4 bases, the J end lost 1 base, and 4 bases lay between the germline ends. This CDR3 region has 13 residues. CDR3 protein: CASSVGNTGELFF. CDR3 coding DNA: TGTGCCAGCAGTGTCGGGAACACCGGGGAGCTGTTTTTT.

The chain has TRBV6-5 and TRBJ1-2; D is unresolved. Germline V gene lookup returns CDR1 MNHEY and CDR2 SVGAGI. Trimming left V 6 bases short and J 4 bases short, with 12 bases between. This CDR3 region has 13 residues. The CDR3 loop is CASRTDLIYGYTF. CDR3 DNA: TGTGCCAGCAGGACCGATTTAATCTATGGCTACACCTTC.

This clone was recorded only once. J is TRBJ2-1 and V is TRBV5-1; 7 bases are shared with TRBD2. This CDR3 is 14 amino acids long. Germline V gene sequence: CDR1 SGHRS, CDR2 YFSETQ. J was trimmed by 4 bases and V by 1 base; bases with no gene match: 2. CDR3 amino acids: CASSLSSGYNEQFF. DNA for the CDR3: TGCGCCAGCAGCTTGAGTAGCGGGTACAATGAGCAGTTCTTC.

The chain combines TRBV3-1 (or the pseudogene TRBV3-2) with TRBJ2-3; D not resolved. The CDR3 runs 12 residues. The ends were cut back, 1 base at V and 4 bases at J, with 3 bases in the middle. Germline V CDR1 and CDR2: LGHDT, YNNKEL (reference sequence). Written as DNA, the CDR3 is TGTGCCAGCAGCCAAGTTCCAGATACGCAGTATTTT. Encoded protein: CASSQVPDTQYF.

The chain couples TRBV30 to TRBJ1-5; D is unclear. In germline, CDR1 is GTSNPN, CDR2 SVGIG (reference sequence). This CDR3 is built from 13 residues. Between the trimmed V and J ends, which lost 0 bases and 7 bases, there was a span of 10 bases. The CDR3 DNA is TGTGCCTGGAGTGTAGCGGGTAGGCAGCCCCAGCATTTT. Encoded protein: CAWSVAGRQPQHF.

This clone was seen only a few times. The V gene is TRBV10-1, the J gene TRBJ1-2; the D gene is possibly TRBD1 (5 bases). V was pared by 10 bases and J by 7 bases, with 28 bases between. This CDR3 comprises 16 residues. The V gene's germline CDR1 is WNHNN and CDR2 SYGVQD (reference sequence). CDR3 sequence: CATDKVDANSQGGYTF. The CDR3, as DNA: TGCGCCACTGACAAAGTTGACGCGAACAGCCAGGGTGGCTACACCTTC.

The chain couples TRBV19 to TRBJ1-3; 7 nucleotides match TRBD1. Germline values: CDR1 LNHDA, CDR2 SQIVND (reference sequence). V trimming: 7 bases; J trimming: 2 bases; junction bases outside the gene matches: 11. The CDR3 runs to 16 residues. CDR3 sequence (DNA): TGTGCCAGTACCGATGCCGGGACAGTAGCTGGAAACACCATATATTTT. Translated, it gives CASTDAGTVAGNTIYF.

The chain is built from TRBV7-3 and TRBJ2-6; D possibly matches TRBD1 or TRBD2 (7 bases each). CDR3 length equals 17 residues. The germline V gene encodes CDR1 SGHTA and CDR2 FQGTGA. Trimming removed 4 bases from V and 1 base from J, with 14 bases in between. This CDR3 reads CASSSPRGGSGANVLTF. Written as DNA, the CDR3 is TGTGCCAGCAGCTCCCCCAGGGGGGGATCTGGGGCCAACGTCCTGACTTTC.

This chain joins TRBV19 and TRBJ2-1, with a tentative D call TRBD1 (6 bases). CDR1 LNHDA and CDR2 SQIVND come from the germline V gene (reference sequence). The CDR3 is 12 residues long. V was shortened by 5 bases and J by 8 bases, with 10 bases between the two germline ends. The CDR3, as DNA: TGTGCCAGTAGTTATGGGGGCGATGAGCAGTTCTTC. Translated, it gives CASSYGGDEQFF.

The chain couples TRBV6-1 to TRBJ1-5; the match to TRBD1 covers 10 bases. The germline V gene encodes CDR1 MNHNS and CDR2 SASEGT. The CDR3 consists of 19 residues. Unmatched junction bases numbered 13, after V lost 4 bases and J lost 1 base. This CDR3 reads CASSGRARQGAPSNQPQHF. For the CDR3, the DNA is TGTGCCAGCAGTGGCCGGGCCCGACAGGGGGCGCCGAGCAATCAGCCCCAGCATTTT.

The chain joins TRBV6-4 to TRBJ1-6; D is undetermined. V was cut by 5 bases and J by 7 bases, with 12 bases left in between. The germline CDR1 and CDR2 sequences are MRHNA and SNTAGT. The CDR3 has 14 amino acids. CDR3 protein: CASSSEWMNSPLHF. CDR3 DNA sequence: TGTGCCAGCAGTTCCGAGTGGATGAATTCACCCCTCCACTTT.

The V and J genes are TRBV28 and TRBJ1-3, with D perhaps TRBD1 (5 bases). Germline-derived CDR1 and CDR2 are MDHEN and SYDVKM. V lost 3 bases, J lost 4 bases, and 10 bases lay in between. The CDR3 consists of 14 residues. This chain's CDR3 is CASSLGVVGNTIYF. The DNA for the CDR3 is TGTGCCAGCAGTTTGGGGGTCGTGGGAAACACCATATATTTT.

The chain joins TRBV30 to TRBJ1-2; D unresolved. Per the germline V gene, CDR1 is GTSNPN and CDR2 is SVGIG (reference sequence). The V gene lost 7 bases and the J gene lost 9 bases, with 15 bases spanning the gap. The CDR3 has 11 residues. In DNA form, the CDR3 reads TGTGCCTCGATGGGAGGTTTGAGCTACACCTTC. Its translation is CASMGGLSYTF.

Only one count was recorded for this clone. The chain carries TRBV28 and TRBJ1-1; D is unclear. CDR3 length: 13 amino acids. The germline V gene encodes CDR1 MDHEN and CDR2 SYDVKM. The V end was cut by 9 bases, the J end by 0 bases, with 11 bases between. The CDR3 spells CASNTVMNTEAFF. As DNA, the CDR3 is TGTGCCAGTAATACAGTGATGAACACTGAAGCTTTCTTT.